The clone carrying this T cell receptor (beta chain) was counted between two and nine times. The antigen is not known. Germline V gene data show CDR1 as SGHDN and CDR2 as FVKESK. This CDR3 contains 16 residues. V shed 4 bases and J 4 bases; nucleotides not matched to a gene: 10. Heparinised blood was drawn once per donor, averaging roughly 110 mL. The data belong to a study of beta chain features in type 1 diabetes. Study background: Patients looked much like healthy donors when it came to age, gender and cell yields.

Study outcomes and limitations: TCRB CDR3s from Type 1 diabetes patients were moderately but significantly shorter in all four CD4+ subsets. Sequencing from cDNA could over-represent high-TCR-expressing cells. The analysis here could not establish whether HLA type shapes TCRB rearrangement.

The investigators reverse transcribed all of the isolated RNA, so they sequenced expressed TCRB transcripts. This table comes from immunoSEQ multiplex PCR, and its TCRdb copy is limited to in-frame clones, with some not included. Of 250,000 or so clones listed, 11% to 15% are singletons. This TCR derives from a man under 40 with type 1 diabetes. Sequencing used naive CD4+ T cells from blood. This chain links TRBV14 with TRBJ1-2, with 9 bases that match TRBD1. As DNA, the CDR3 is TGTGCCAGCAGCCTACGACAGGGGGACCCTCCCTATGGCTACACCTTC. Protein: CASSLRQGDPPYGYTF.